This T cell receptor beta chain stems from a study of blood T cell repertoires in COVID-19. Seattle's enrolled individuals joined amid active infection and were then monitored longitudinally. Per the original data handling: How many nucleated cells were present was estimated from reference gene primer amplification. Sequencing was performed with immunoSEQ multiplex PCR; in TCRdb, only in-frame clones are kept and a portion is missing. The V and J calls and clone size were taken over from that table, and D and trimming were inferred from the DNA. The table includes roughly 190,000 clones, 94% detected once. Germline V gene sequence: CDR1 LNHDA, CDR2 SQIVND (reference sequence). CDR3 length equals 15 residues. Trimming took 6 bases from V and 0 from J, leaving 12 bases between them.

Sequencing was done on a sample of peripheral blood. This rearrangement joins TRBV19 to TRBJ1-5, with D hard to call. The TCR was taken from a man aged 30 to 45 with COVID-19, enrolled during active disease. Here the CDR3 reads CASRSIGASNQPQHF. CDR3 DNA: TGTGCCAGTAGGTCGATAGGAGCTAGCAATCAGCCCCAGCATTTT.